This T cell receptor (beta chain) was recorded in a study of long-term antiretroviral therapy in people with HIV. The overall study: The earliest samples predate the 2015 immediate-ART recommendation by about a decade.

Version v3.0 of the immunoSEQ assay was performed at survey level. The repertoire was sequenced with immunoSEQ multiplex PCR; TCRdb's copy has only in-frame clones and lacks some. The sample lists tens of thousands of clones; approximately 95% were seen once. Remarks on this clone: Its antigen remains unidentified.

The CDR3 sequence is 17 residues long. Overall study results and limits: Clonal populations expanded prior to ART predominated within the repertoire at all time points.

Sequencing used unsorted PBMCs, obtained 5.3 years after starting antiretroviral therapy. The rearrangement uses TRBV21-1 and TRBJ1-3; the table's D call, TRBD1, was not checked against the DNA. TRBV21-1 counts as a pseudogene. The source is a man aged 45-65 years with HIV. The CDR3 nucleotides are TGTGCCAGCCTCACAGGTACGTGCCATTGCTCTGGAAACACCATATATTTT. It is translated as CASLTGTCHCSGNTIYF.